The text below deals with one TCR beta chain. Its antigen is not identified. The CDR3 covers 15 residues. Trimming cost V 1 base and J 0 bases, with 9 bases left between them. Germline V gene sequence: CDR1 GTSNPN, CDR2 SVGIG (reference sequence). Both about-4-week and about-12-week second-dose recipients were combined. This sample is part of a study of T cell responses to AZD1222 COVID-19 vaccine. General study points: Close to half of spike-specific TCRs reportedly recognize unmutated variant regions. Spike was spanned by vaccine-associated CD4 TCRs, which were dominant at 160-218 and 743-854. Donors skewed white British and female; clonal diversity was possibly underestimated.

Using immunoSEQ multiplex PCR, the repertoire was profiled, and TCRdb retains in-frame clones only, with some absent. The table lists 150,000 to 200,000 clones, under 95% of them singletons, with 5.1% in the top ten. This TCR was sampled from an adult who received the AZD1222 COVID-19 vaccine. Sequencing was performed on peripheral blood, taken 28 days after the second AZD1222 dose. The rearrangement links TRBV30 to TRBJ1-4; D unclear. This CDR3 reads CAWSAAFATNEKLFF. The CDR3 nucleotides are TGTGCCTGGAGTGCGGCCTTTGCAACTAATGAAAAACTGTTTTTT.